This note documents a single TCR beta chain sequence. What it binds is not known. The study ran its PCR with 60 Vbeta and 13 Jbeta primers. The table came from immunoSEQ multiplex PCR; TCRdb's copy has only in-frame clones and leaves some out. The sample includes under 250,000 clones, 85% seen only once; the top ten take approximately 2.2%. The sample originates from a study of cytomegalovirus exposure and HLA in healthy donors. Study-wide context: Most genotyped donors, approximately 81% of about 400, had Caucasian-associated genetic ancestry.

Study-wide results and caveats: CMV serostatus alone was available as immune exposure information.

V was cut by 3 bases and J by 3 bases, with 15 bases left in between. This CDR3 contains 15 residues. The germline gives CDR1 MDHEN, CDR2 SYDVKM. Sequencing was carried out using PBMCs. This sequence was found in a woman aged 50 to 65 in good health and CMV-seronegative. The rearrangement joins TRBV28 to TRBJ2-7; D gene unclear. The CDR3 loop is CASSFSRRPLYEQYF. CDR3 sequence (DNA): TGTGCCAGCAGTTTTTCGAGGAGACCCCTCTACGAGCAGTACTTC.